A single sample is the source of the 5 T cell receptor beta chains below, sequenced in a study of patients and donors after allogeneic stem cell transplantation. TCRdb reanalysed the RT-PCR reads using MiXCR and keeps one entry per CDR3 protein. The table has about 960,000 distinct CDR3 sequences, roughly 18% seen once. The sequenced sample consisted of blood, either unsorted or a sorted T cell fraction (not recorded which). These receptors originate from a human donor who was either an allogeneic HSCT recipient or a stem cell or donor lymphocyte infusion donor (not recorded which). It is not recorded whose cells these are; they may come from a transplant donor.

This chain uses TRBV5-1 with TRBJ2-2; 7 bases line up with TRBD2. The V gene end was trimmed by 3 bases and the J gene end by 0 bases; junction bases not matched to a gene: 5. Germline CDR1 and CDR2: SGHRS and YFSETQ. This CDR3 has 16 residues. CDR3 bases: TGCGCCAGCAGCTCGAGGAGCGGGACGAACACCGGGGAGCTGTTTTTT. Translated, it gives CASSSRSGTNTGELFF.

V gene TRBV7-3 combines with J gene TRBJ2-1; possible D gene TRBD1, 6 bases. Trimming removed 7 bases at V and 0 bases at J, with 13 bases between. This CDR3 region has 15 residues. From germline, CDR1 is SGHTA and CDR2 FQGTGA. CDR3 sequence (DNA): TGTGCCAGCAACCTGAGACAGGACTCCTACAATGAGCAGTTCTTC. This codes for CASNLRQDSYNEQFF.

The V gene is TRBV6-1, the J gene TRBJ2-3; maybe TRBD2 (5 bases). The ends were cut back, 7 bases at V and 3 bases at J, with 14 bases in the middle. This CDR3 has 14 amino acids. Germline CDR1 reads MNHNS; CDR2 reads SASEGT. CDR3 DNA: TGTGCCAGCACCCGAATGCGAGGGACAGATACGCAGTATTTT. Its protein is CASTRMRGTDTQYF.

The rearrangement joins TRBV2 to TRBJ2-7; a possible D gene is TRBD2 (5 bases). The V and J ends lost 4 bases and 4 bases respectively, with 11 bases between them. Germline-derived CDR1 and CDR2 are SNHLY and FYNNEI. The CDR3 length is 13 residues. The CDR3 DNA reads TGTGCCAGCAGTGGTCCGGGCGGGTACGAGCAGTACTTC. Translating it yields CASSGPGGYEQYF.

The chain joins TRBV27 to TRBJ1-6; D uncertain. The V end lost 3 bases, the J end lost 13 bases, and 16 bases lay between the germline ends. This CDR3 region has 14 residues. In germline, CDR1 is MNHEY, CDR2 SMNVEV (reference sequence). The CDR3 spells CASSFRGSLLPLHF. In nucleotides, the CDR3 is TGTGCCAGCAGTTTTCGGGGTTCCCTCCTTCCCCTCCACTTT.